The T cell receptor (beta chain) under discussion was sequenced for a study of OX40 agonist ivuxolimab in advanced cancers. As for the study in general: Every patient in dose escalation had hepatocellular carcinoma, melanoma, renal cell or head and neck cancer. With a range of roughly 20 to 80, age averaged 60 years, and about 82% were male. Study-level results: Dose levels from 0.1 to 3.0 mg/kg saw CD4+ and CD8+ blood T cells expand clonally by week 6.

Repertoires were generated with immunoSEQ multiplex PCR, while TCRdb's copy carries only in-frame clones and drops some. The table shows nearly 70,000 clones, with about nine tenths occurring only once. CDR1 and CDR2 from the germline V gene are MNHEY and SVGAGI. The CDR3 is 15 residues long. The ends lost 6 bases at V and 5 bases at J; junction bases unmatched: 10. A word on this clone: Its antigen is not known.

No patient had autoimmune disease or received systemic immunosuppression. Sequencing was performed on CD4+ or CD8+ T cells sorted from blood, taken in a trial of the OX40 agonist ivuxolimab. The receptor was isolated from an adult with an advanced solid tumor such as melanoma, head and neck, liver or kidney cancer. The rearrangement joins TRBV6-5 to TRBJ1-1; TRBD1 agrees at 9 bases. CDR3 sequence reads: CASRNDRGLGTEAFF. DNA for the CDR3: TGTGCCAGCAGGAACGACAGGGGGTTGGGGACTGAAGCTTTCTTT.